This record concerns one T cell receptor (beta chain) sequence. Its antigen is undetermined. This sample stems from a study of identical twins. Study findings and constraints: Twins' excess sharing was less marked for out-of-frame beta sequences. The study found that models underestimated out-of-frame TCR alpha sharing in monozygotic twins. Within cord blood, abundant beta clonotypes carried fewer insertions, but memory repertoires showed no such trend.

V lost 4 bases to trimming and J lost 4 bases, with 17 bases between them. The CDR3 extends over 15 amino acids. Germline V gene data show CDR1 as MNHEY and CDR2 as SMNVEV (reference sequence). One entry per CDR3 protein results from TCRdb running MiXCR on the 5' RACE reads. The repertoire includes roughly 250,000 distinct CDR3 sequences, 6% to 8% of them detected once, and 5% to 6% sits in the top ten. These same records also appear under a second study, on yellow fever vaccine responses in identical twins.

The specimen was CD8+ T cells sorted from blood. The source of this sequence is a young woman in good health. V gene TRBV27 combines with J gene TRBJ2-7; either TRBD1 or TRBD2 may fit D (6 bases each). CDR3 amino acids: CASSYGPPGAYEQYF. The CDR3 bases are TGTGCCAGCAGTTATGGGCCTCCGGGGGCTTACGAGCAGTACTTC.